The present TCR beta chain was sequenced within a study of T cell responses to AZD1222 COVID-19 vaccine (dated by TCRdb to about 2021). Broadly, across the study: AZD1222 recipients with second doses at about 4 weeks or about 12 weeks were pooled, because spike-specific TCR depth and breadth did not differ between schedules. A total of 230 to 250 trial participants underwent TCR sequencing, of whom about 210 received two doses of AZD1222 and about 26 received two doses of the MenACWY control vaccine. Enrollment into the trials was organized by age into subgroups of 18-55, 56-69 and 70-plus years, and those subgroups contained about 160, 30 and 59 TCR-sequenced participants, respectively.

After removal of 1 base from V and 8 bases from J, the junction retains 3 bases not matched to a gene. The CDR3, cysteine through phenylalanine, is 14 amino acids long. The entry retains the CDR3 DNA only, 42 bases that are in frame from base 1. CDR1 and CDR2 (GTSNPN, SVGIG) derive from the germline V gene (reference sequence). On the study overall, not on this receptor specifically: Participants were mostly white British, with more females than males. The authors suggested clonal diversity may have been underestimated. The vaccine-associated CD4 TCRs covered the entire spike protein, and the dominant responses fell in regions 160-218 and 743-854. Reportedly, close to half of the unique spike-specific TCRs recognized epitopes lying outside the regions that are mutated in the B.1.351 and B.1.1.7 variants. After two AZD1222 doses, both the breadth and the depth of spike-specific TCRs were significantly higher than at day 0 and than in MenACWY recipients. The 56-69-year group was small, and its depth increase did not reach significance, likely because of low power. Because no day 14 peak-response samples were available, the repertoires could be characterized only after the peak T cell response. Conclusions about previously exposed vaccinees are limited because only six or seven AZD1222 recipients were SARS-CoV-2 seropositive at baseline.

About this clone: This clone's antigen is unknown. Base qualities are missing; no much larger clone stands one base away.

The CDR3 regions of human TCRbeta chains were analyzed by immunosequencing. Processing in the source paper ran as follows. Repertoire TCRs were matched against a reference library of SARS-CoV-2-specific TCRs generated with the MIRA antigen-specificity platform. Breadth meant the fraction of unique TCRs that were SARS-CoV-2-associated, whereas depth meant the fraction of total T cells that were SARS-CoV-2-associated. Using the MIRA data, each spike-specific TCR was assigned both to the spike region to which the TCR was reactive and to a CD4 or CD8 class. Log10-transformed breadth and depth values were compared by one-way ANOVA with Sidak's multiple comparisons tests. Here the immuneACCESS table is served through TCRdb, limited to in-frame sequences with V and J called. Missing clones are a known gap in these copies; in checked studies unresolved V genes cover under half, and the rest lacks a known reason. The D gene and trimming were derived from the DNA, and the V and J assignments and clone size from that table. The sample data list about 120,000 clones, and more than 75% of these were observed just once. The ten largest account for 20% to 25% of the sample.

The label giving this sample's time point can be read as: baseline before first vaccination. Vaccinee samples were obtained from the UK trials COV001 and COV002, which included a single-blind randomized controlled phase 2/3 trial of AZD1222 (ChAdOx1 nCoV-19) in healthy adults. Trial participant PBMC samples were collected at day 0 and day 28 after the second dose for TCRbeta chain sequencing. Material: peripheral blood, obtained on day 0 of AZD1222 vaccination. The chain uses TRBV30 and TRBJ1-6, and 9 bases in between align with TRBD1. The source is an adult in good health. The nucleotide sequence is TGTGCCTGGAGTGCCGGGACAGGGCATTCACCCCTCCACTTT. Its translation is CAWSAGTGHSPLHF.